The present entry profiles one T cell receptor (beta chain) with its context. Its binding antigen is unknown. No base-level quality is on record; no much larger clone is a single base apart. Relative to germline, V is 6 bases shorter and J is 2 bases shorter, with 8 bases between their ends. Reading from cysteine to phenylalanine, the CDR3 counts 12 amino acids. Left in the record is the CDR3 DNA by itself, 36 bases read in frame from the first base. The CDR1 and CDR2 encoded by the germline V gene are MGHRA and YSYEKL. TCR alpha and beta CDR3 regions were amplified with the iRepertoire nested amplicon-rescue multiplex PCR (arm-PCR) platform from RNA. One-step reverse transcription and amplification used about 90-400 ng of tissue mRNA or PBMC total RNA as input. Following bead purification, Illumina adapters were added by a secondary multiplex PCR, and libraries between 200 and 400 bp were gel-purified. The libraries contained internal 6-nucleotide barcodes that were used for demultiplexing. Libraries were sequenced on an Illumina MiSeq with 2x220 or 2x250 nucleotide paired-end reads. The study's processing was this. Paired reads were merged using FLASH 1.2.11 and were aligned to the GRCh37 human genome using BWA-MEM, after which TRA and TRB reads were extracted. An IMGT-derived reference of cassette sequences and CDR3 motifs, with pseudogenes included, was used for V and J assignment. Reads were translated in three frames, and productive CDR3s were defined by a C…FGXG motif without stop codons. A clonotype was defined as a unique combination of a V-J cassette pair and a CDR3 amino acid sequence. Filtering of reads was based on Hamming distance, with the threshold set by the sequence error rate of each sample in mapped regions. TCRdb cleaned the public reads at Q25 with fastp, built clones with MiXCR and kept in-frame beta chains. Each record represents a unique CDR3 protein, reported with the most common genes and DNA among its rows. The V and J calls and clone size are TCRdb's, not the authors'. The sample profile shows tens of thousands of distinct CDR3 sequences; 35% to 45% of them were found once. Clones ranked in the top ten supply more than 30% of the sample.

The record originates from a study of glioma-infiltrating T cells (dated by TCRdb to about 2016). For the wider study: The study sequenced TCR alpha- and beta-chain repertoires from glioma tissue, from non-neoplastic brain tissue and from matched peripheral blood mononuclear cells. The paired cohort was made up of three low-grade glioma patients, fewer than 10 primary glioblastoma patients and three non-glioma patients who contributed non-neoplastic brain tissue. To measure divergence between tissue and blood T-cell populations, each tissue-infiltrating repertoire was compared with the peripheral blood repertoire of the same patient.

Paper-wide results and their limitations: In non-neoplastic patients, VJ-independent divergence between tissue and blood fell below expectation, whereas in all gliomas, and especially in low-grade gliomas, the divergence rose above expectation. The group comparisons were based on small numbers of patients: three non-neoplastic, three low-grade glioma and roughly eight glioblastoma patients. Very few CDR3 sequences were shared between tissue and blood, attributed to high CDR3 diversity and limited sampling.

The sequenced sample was glioma tissue, nonneoplastic brain tissue, or PBMCs (not recorded which). This receptor chain uses TRBV4-1 and TRBJ2-7; too little of a D gene remains to name it. The receptor was derived from a human donor with low-grade glioma or glioblastoma, undergoing nonglioma brain surgery, or in good health (not recorded which). CDR3 protein: CASRTGTYEQYF. The sequence in DNA is TGCGCCAGCAGGACGGGCACCTACGAGCAGTACTTC.